This T cell receptor (beta chain) was identified in a study of Graves' ophthalmopathy and Graves' hyperthyroidism. Study findings and constraints: Stable hyperthyroidism and ophthalmopathy were told apart by a 13-signature model, which achieved 85% to 90% sensitivity and approximately 82% specificity.

Beta-chain TCR CDR3 regions were amplified from RNA transcripts. RT-PCR in the first round used HTBI primers; a second-round multiplex PCR followed. TCRdb called the multiplex PCR reads again in MiXCR, with one record for every CDR3 protein. Of about 400,000 distinct CDR3 sequences in the sample, approximately 20% were seen once. Trimming stripped 5 bases from V and 0 bases from J, with 20 bases between. In germline, CDR1 is MNHEY, CDR2 SVGEGT. This CDR3 is 18 amino acids long. This clonotype occurred many times. Its antigen remains unidentified. Sequencing was done on a sample of peripheral blood. V gene TRBV6-2 or TRBV6-3 combines with J gene TRBJ1-5; TRBD1 is a possible D gene (6 bases). This TCR was recovered from a woman aged 18-29 years with Graves' ophthalmopathy. The CDR3 DNA sequence: TGTGCCAGCAGTCCCGATAGTGAAGGGACATATAGCAATCAGCCCCAGCATTTT. This encodes CASSPDSEGTYSNQPQHF.